Below, one T cell receptor beta chain is given with its context. Original handling: Reference gene primer amplification in the assay estimated nucleated cell counts. The table came from immunoSEQ multiplex PCR; TCRdb's copy has only in-frame clones and leaves some out. That table is the source of V, J and clone size, and D and trimming were worked out from the DNA. This sample yields 95,000 to 150,000 clones, of which about nine tenths are seen a single time; approximately 4.2% belongs to the top ten. This record belongs to a study of blood T cell repertoires in COVID-19. Across the whole study: Sample material is recorded as cDNA or gDNA derived from T cells, B-cell-depleted T cells, or PBMCs.

There are 16 residues in the CDR3. The germline V gene has CDR1 DFQATT and CDR2 SNEGSKA (reference sequence). The V gene lost 4 bases and the J gene lost 0 bases, with 18 bases spanning the gap. The V call is TRBV20-1, the J call TRBJ1-1, with D possibly matching TRBD1 (6 bases). The material sequenced was peripheral blood. This sequence was found in a man aged 35 to 55 with acute or convalescent COVID-19. CDR3: CSAIDRGGRMNTEAFF. In DNA, the CDR3 is TGCAGTGCTATTGACCGGGGGGGGCGGATGAACACTGAAGCTTTCTTT.